This T cell receptor (beta chain) was sequenced during a study of STAT5B mutations in CD4+ large granular lymphocyte leukemia. Study in general: Among healthy controls, a particular HLA allele went with more CDR3 'QG' motifs.

Clones were read by immunoSEQ multiplex PCR, and TCRdb kept only the in-frame ones, dropping some. The table lists 25,000 to 35,000 clones, around 84% of them singletons. The CDR3 consists of 11 residues. Germline-derived CDR1 and CDR2 are MNHNS and SASEGT. V was clipped by 4 bases and J by 10 bases, with 8 bases between them. As to this clone: Antigen: not known.

Study outcomes and limitations: Top patient clones used TRBV06 genes more often: 8/27 versus 2/35 in controls. CD4-sorted patient repertoires seemed more clonal than healthy CD4+ repertoires.

Buffy coats from healthy blood donors served as controls. The receptor's source is a human donor in good health. The chain carries TRBV6-1 and TRBJ2-1; D gene unclear. The sequenced sample was CD4+ T cells from blood buffy coats. The CDR3 loop is CASSGAYEQFF. Written as DNA, the CDR3 is TGTGCCAGCAGTGGGGCCTACGAGCAGTTCTTC.